Detailed here is one T cell receptor beta chain. Its antigen is not known. Using immunoSEQ multiplex PCR, the repertoire was profiled, and TCRdb retains in-frame clones only, with some absent. Of tens of thousands of clones in the sample, 88% are singletons; the top ten hold around 31%. The data stem from a study of OX40 agonist ivuxolimab in advanced cancers. CDR1 and CDR2 from the germline V gene are SGHAT and FQNNGV. The CDR3 spans 11 residues. With 7 bases removed from V and 15 bases from J, the gap between germline ends came to 16 bases. Sampling times: baseline, cycle 4 day 1, cycle 7 day 1. Study observations and caveats: Averaged across samples, CD8+ T cells carried more expanded clones than CD4+ did. Dosing at 0.1 to 3.0 mg/kg was accompanied by clonal expansion of CD4+ and CD8+ blood T cells by week 6.

V usage is TRBV11-2 and J usage is TRBJ2-1, with a weak D call TRBD1 (5 bases). The input for sequencing was CD4+ or CD8+ T cells sorted from blood, taken in a trial of the OX40 agonist ivuxolimab. The receptor was derived from an adult with an advanced solid tumor such as melanoma, head and neck, liver or kidney cancer. The CDR3 DNA is TGTGCCAGCACCCCGGACATCTCGCCGTTCTTC. It yields the protein CASTPDISPFF.